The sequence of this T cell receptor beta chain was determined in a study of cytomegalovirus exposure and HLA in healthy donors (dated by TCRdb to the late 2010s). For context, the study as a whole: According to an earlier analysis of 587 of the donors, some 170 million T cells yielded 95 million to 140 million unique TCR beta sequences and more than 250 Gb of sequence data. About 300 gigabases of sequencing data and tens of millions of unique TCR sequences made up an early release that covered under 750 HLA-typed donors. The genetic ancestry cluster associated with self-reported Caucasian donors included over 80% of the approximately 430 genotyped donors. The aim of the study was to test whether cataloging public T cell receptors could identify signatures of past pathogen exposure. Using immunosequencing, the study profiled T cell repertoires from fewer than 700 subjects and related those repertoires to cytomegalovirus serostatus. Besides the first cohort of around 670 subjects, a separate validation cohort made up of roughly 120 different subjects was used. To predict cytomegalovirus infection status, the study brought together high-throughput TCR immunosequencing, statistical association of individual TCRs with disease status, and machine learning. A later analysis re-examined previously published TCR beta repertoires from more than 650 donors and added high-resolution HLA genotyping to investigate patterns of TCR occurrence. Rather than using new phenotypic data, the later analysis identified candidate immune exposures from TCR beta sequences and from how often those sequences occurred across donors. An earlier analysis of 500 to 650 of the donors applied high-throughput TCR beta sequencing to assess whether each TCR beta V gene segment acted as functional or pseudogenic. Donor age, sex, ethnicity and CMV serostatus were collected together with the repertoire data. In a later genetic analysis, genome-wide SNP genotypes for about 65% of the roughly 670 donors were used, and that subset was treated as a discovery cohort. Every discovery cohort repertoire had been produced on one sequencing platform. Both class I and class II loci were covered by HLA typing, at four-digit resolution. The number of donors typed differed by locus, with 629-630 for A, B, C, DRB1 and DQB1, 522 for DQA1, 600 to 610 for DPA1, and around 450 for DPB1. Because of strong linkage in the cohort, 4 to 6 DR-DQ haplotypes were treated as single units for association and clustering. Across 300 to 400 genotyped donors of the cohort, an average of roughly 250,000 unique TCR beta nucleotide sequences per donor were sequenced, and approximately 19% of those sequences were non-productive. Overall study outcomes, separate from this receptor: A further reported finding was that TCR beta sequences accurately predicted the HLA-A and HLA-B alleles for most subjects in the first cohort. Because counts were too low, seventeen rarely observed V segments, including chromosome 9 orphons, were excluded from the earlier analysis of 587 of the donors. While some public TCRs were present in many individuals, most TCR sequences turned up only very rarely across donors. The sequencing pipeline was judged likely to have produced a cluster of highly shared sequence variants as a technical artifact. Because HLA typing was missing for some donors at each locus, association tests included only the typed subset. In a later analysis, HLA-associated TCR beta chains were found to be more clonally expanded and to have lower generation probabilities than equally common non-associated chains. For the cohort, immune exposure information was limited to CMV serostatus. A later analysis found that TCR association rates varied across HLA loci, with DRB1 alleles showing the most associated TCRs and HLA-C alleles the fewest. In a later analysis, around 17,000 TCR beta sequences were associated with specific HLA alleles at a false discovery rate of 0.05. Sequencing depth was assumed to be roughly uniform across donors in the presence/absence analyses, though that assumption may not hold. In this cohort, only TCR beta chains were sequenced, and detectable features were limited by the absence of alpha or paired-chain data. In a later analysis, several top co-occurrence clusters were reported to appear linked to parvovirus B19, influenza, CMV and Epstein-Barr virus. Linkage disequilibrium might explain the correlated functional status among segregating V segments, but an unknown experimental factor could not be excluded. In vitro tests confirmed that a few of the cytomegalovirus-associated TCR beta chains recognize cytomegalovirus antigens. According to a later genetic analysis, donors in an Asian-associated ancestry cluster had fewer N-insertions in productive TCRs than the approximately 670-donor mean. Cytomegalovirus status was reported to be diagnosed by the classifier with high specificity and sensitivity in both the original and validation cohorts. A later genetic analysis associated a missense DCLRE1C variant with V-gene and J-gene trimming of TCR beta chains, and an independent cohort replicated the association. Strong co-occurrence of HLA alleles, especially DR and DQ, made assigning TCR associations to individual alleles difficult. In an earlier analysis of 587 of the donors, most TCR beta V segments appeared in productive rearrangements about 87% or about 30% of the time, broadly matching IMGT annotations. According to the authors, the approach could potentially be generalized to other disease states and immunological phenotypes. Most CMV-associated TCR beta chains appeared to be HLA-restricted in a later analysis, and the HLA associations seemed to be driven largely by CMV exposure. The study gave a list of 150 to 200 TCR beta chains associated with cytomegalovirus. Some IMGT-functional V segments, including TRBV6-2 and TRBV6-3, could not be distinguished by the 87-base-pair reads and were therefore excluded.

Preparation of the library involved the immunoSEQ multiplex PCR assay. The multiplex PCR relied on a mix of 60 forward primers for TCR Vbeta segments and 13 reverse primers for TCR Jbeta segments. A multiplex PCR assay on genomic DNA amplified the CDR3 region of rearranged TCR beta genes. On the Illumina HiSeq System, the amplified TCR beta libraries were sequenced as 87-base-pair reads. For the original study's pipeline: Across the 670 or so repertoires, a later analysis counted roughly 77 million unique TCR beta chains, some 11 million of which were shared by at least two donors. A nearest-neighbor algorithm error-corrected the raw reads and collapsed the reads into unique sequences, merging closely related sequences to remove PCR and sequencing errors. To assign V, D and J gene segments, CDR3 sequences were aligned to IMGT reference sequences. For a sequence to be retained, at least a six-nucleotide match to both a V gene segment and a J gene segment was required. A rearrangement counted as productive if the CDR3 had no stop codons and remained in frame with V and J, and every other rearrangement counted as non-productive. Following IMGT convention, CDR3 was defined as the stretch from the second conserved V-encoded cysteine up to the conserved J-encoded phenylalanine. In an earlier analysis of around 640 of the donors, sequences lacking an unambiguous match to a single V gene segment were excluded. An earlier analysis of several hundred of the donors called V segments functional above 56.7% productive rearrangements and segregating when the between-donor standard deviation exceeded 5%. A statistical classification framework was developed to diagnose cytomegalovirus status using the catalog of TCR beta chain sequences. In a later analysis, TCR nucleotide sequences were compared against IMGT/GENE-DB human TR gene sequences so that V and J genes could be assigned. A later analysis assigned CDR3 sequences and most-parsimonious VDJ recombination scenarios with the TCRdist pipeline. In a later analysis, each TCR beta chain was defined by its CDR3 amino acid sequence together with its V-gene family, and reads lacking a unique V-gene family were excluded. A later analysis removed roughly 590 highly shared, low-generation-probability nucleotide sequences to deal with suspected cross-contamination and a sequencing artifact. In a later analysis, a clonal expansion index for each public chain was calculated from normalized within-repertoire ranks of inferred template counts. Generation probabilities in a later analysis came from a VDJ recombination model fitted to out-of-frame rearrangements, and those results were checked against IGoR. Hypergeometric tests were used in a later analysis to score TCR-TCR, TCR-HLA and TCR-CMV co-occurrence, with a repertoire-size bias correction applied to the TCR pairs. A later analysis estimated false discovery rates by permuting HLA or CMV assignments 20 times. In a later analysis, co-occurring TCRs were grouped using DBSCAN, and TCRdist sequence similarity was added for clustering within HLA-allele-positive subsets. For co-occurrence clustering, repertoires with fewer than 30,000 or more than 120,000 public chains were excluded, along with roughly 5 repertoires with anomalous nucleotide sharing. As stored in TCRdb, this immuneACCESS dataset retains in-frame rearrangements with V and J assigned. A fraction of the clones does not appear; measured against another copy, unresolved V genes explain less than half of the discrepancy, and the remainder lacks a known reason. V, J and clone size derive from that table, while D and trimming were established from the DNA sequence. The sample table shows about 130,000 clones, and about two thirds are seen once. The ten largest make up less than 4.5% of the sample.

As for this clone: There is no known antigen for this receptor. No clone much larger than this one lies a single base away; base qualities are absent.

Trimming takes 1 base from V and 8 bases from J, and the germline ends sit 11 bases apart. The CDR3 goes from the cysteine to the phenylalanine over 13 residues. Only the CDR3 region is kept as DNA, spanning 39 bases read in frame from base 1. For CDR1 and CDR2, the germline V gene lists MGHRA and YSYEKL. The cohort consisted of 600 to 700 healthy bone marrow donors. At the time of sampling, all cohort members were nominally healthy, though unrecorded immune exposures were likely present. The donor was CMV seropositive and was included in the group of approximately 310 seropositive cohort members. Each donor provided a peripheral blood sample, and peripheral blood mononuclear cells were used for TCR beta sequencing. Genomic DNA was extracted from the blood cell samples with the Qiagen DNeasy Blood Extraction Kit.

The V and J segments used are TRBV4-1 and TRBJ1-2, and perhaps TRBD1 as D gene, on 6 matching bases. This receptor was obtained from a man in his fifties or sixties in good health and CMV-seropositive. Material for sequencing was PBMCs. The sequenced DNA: TGCGCCAGCAGCCAAGGGACAGTCGGCGGCTACACCTTC. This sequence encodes CASSQGTVGGYTF.